The 27 T cell receptor beta chains reported below all come from one sample, sequenced in a study of blood T cell repertoires in COVID-19. Only in-frame clones appear in the TCRdb table, and some are missing; sequencing was by immunoSEQ multiplex PCR. The table includes 200,000 to 250,000 clones, around 90% detected once. The sample consisted of peripheral blood. The receptors come from a man aged 30 to 39 with acute or convalescent COVID-19.

The chain recombines TRBV18 with TRBJ1-1, with D possibly being TRBD1 (6 bases). CDR3 length: 15 residues. CDR1 and CDR2 from the germline V gene are KGHSH and LQKENI. V lost 2 bases and J lost 5, with 15 bases in between. This chain's CDR3 is CASSPLRQEETEAFF. The CDR3, as DNA: TGTGCCAGCTCACCATTAAGACAGGAAGAGACTGAAGCTTTCTTT.

This rearrangement joins TRBV7-2 to TRBJ2-3; D gene unclear. There are 17 residues in the CDR3. The V gene lost 4 bases and the J gene lost 0 bases, with 17 bases spanning the gap. CDR1 and CDR2 (germline): SGHTA, FQGNSA. In nucleotides, the CDR3 is TGTGCCAGCAGCTCTAGGAGTGCGATTAAGAGCACAGATACGCAGTATTTT. This sequence encodes CASSSRSAIKSTDTQYF.

V gene TRBV5-1 combines with J gene TRBJ2-5; TRBD1 might be the D (6 bases). The V end lost 4 bases, the J end lost 4 bases, and 23 bases lay between the germline ends. The CDR3 has 17 residues. CDR1 is SGHRS and CDR2 is YFSETQ in the germline V gene. In DNA, the CDR3 is TGCGCCAGCAGCCCCGGGGACACCGACAGACCGAGAGAGACCCAGTACTTC. Residues: CASSPGDTDRPRETQYF.

The genes are TRBV19 and TRBJ2-5; D may be TRBD2 (6 bases). There are 16 residues in the CDR3. Trimming took off 2 bases at V and 2 bases at J, with 15 bases between the two ends. Looked up from germline, CDR1 is LNHDA and CDR2 is SQIVND (reference sequence). The DNA of the CDR3 is TGTGCCAGTAGTATAAAGGCGGGACTTCTTCAAGAGACCCAGTACTTC. Translation gives CASSIKAGLLQETQYF.

CDR3 sequence reads: CASRQTGATQYF. CDR3 DNA sequence: TGTGCCAGTAGACAAACAGGGGCAACGCAGTATTTT. The chain links TRBV19 to TRBJ2-3; 7 bases agree with TRBD1. Germline V CDR1 and CDR2: LNHDA, SQIVND (reference sequence). This CDR3 has 12 residues. V lost 6 bases and J lost 9; bases outside the gene matches: 6.

The V call is TRBV20-1, the J call TRBJ2-7, with D tentatively TRBD1 (5 bases). Trimming shortened V by 3 bases and J by 5 bases, and 20 bases separated the two germline ends. The CDR3 covers 15 residues. Germline CDR1 DFQATT, CDR2 SNEGSKA (reference sequence). Here the CDR3 reads CSASPPRDATDEQYF. CDR3 DNA sequence: TGCAGTGCTAGTCCCCCCAGGGATGCAACCGACGAGCAGTACTTC.

The rearrangement links TRBV5-4 to TRBJ2-5, with 9 bases identical to TRBD2. The junction had 4 bases not matched to a gene; V was cut back by 0 bases and J by 1 base. This CDR3 contains 16 residues. Germline V gives CDR1 SGHNT, CDR2 YYREEE (reference sequence). The CDR3 DNA reads TGTGCCAGCAGCTTGGATAGCGGGGGTGCCCAAGAGACCCAGTACTTC. Translating it yields CASSLDSGGAQETQYF. The whole variable domain, remainder taken from reference TRBV5-4 and TRBJ2-5, is ETGVTQSPTHLIKTRGQQVTLRCSSQSGHNTVSWYQQALGQGPQFIFQYYREEENGRGNFPPRFSGLQFPNYSSELNVNALELDDSALYLCASSLDSGGAQETQYFGPGTRLLVL.

The genes are TRBV7-9 and TRBJ2-2; TRBD1 might be the D (5 bases). Germline CDR1 SEHNR, CDR2 FQNEAQ (reference sequence). Trimming removed 5 bases at V and 5 bases at J, with 12 bases between. The CDR3 covers 14 residues. The CDR3 DNA reads as TGTGCCAGCAGCCCCTCGCAGGGTACCGGGGAGCTGTTTTTT. Its translation is CASSPSQGTGELFF.

The chain combines TRBV7-8 with TRBJ2-7; D ambiguous. The V end was cut by 2 bases, the J end by 6 bases, with 14 bases between. This CDR3 has 14 residues. Germline V CDR1 and CDR2: SGHVS, FQNEAQ. CDR3 coding DNA: TGTGCCAGCAGCTTAAGTTCCGGTCGTCGCGAGCAGTACTTC. Its protein is CASSLSSGRREQYF.

V gene TRBV5-1 combines with J gene TRBJ2-1; 10 nucleotides line up with TRBD2. The CDR3 spans 19 residues. V dropped 4 bases and J dropped 1; count of bases not matched to a gene: 14. The germline gives CDR1 SGHRS, CDR2 YFSETQ. The CDR3 here is CASSVAQRGGHRSYNEQFF. The CDR3 region has the DNA TGCGCCAGCAGCGTGGCGCAGCGGGGGGGCCATAGGTCCTACAATGAGCAGTTCTTC.

The chain combines TRBV6-5 with TRBJ1-6; the D gene is possibly TRBD1 (6 bases). The V gene's germline CDR1 is MNHEY and CDR2 SVGAGI. The CDR3 covers 14 residues. V was cut by 6 bases and J by 7 bases, with 13 bases left in between. CDR3: CASSPGQGNSPLHF. CDR3 nucleotides: TGTGCCAGCAGCCCCGGCCAGGGGAATTCACCCCTCCACTTT.

This chain joins TRBV19 and TRBJ2-3; D may be TRBD2 (5 bases). V lost 5 bases to trimming and J lost 10 bases, with 13 bases between them. Germline V CDR1 and CDR2: LNHDA, SQIVND (reference sequence). This CDR3 contains 12 residues. CDR3 residues: CASSLDYQAQYF. The CDR3 DNA follows: TGTGCCAGTAGTCTCGACTATCAGGCGCAGTATTTT.

V and J are TRBV19 and TRBJ1-5, with 7 nucleotides matching TRBD1. The CDR3 contains 12 residues. Trimming removed 10 bases from V and 11 bases from J; junction bases left unmatched: 11. From germline, CDR1 is LNHDA and CDR2 SQIVND (reference sequence). DNA for the CDR3: TGTGCCACCTCACAGGGGCCTATGGCCCAGCATTTT. Protein: CATSQGPMAQHF.

The rearrangement joins TRBV28 to TRBJ2-7; 9 positions agree with TRBD1. The trim removed 6 bases at V and 5 bases at J, leaving 8 bases unmatched. Germline CDR1 is MDHEN and CDR2 is SYDVKM. The length of the CDR3 is 14 residues. The CDR3 bases are TGTGCCAGCAGCCGACAGGGGGACAAACACGAGCAGTACTTC. Protein: CASSRQGDKHEQYF.

The chain employs TRBV5-1 and TRBJ2-2; TRBD1 matches 10 bases. The V and J ends lost 2 bases and 1 base, in that order; junction bases with no gene match: 2. CDR1 SGHRS and CDR2 YFSETQ come from the germline V gene. The CDR3 consists of 16 residues. CDR3 region: CASSFRTGGNTGELFF. In DNA, the CDR3 is TGCGCCAGCAGCTTCCGGACAGGGGGGAACACCGGGGAGCTGTTTTTT.

This chain joins TRBV24-1 and TRBJ1-2; 7 bases map to TRBD1. Germline V gives CDR1 KGHDR, CDR2 SFDVKD. The CDR3 has 13 residues. J was trimmed by 4 bases and V by 6 bases; bases with no gene match: 4. CDR3 in amino acids: CATSPGQSYGYTF. The CDR3 nucleotides read TGTGCCACCAGTCCGGGACAGTCCTATGGCTACACCTTC.

The gene calls are TRBV5-1 and TRBJ2-7; 7 positions agree with TRBD1. The CDR3 contains 15 residues. After removal of 0 bases from V and 2 bases from J, the junction contained 5 bases not matched to a gene. Looked up from germline, CDR1 is SGHRS and CDR2 is YFSETQ. CDR3 amino acids: CASSLGTQGAYEQYF. The DNA for the CDR3 is TGCGCCAGCAGCTTGGGAACCCAGGGGGCCTACGAGCAGTACTTC.

V gene TRBV5-1 combines with J gene TRBJ2-3, with 11 bases fitting TRBD2. Germline assignment: CDR1 SGHRS and CDR2 YFSETQ. The CDR3 is made up of 18 amino acids. Trimming took 0 bases from V and 1 from J; bases not matched to a gene: 7. The CDR3 sequence is CASSLVLAGGFRTDTQYF. DNA for the CDR3: TGCGCCAGCAGCTTGGTTCTAGCGGGGGGTTTTCGCACAGATACGCAGTATTTT.

In this sample, this clone turned up once. The rearrangement links TRBV5-1 to TRBJ1-5, with D possibly TRBD1 on 5 matching bases. The CDR3 covers 14 residues. Trimming took off 0 bases at V and 8 bases at J, with 12 bases between the two ends. Germline values: CDR1 SGHRS, CDR2 YFSETQ. The CDR3 DNA sequence: TGCGCCAGCAGCTTGGGACACGGAGGGGAGCCCCAGCATTTT. It encodes CASSLGHGGEPQHF. Full variable domain (missing parts from reference TRBV5-1 and TRBJ1-5): KAGVTQTPRYLIKTRGQQVTLSCSPISGHRSVSWYQQTPGQGLQFLFEYFSETQRNKGNFPGRFSGRQFSNSRSEMNVSTLELGDSALYLCASSLGHGGEPQHFGDGTRLSIL.

This chain connects TRBV7-2 to TRBJ2-5; D is possibly TRBD2 (7 bases). Looked up from germline, CDR1 is SGHTA and CDR2 is FQGNSA. The CDR3 totals 14 residues. The germline V and J ends were trimmed by 6 bases and 2 bases, with 13 bases remaining between them. In nucleotides, the CDR3 is TGTGCCAGCAGTTGGGGGGGCTTACAAGAGACCCAGTACTTC. Translating it yields CASSWGGLQETQYF. The full variable domain, its missing parts supplied by reference TRBV7-2 and TRBJ2-5, is GAGVSQSPSNKVTEKGKDVELRCDPISGHTALYWYRQSLGQGLEFLIYFQGNSAPDKSGLPSDRFSAERTGGSVSTLTIQRTQQEDSAVYLCASSWGGLQETQYFGPGTRLLVL.

This rearrangement joins TRBV9 to TRBJ2-5; 9 positions match TRBD2. The CDR3 totals 15 residues. CDR1 and CDR2 from the germline V gene are SGDLS and YYNGEE. Trimming took 1 base from V and 5 from J; bases not matched to a gene: 6. The CDR3 region is CASSVNSGSFETQYF. The CDR3 DNA follows: TGTGCCAGCAGCGTAAATAGCGGGAGTTTCGAGACCCAGTACTTC.

Of note for this clone: The identical CDR3 is also encoded by other nucleotide sequences in the sample. V is TRBV5-1 and J is TRBJ2-5; the D is unclear. CDR1 and CDR2 from the germline V gene are SGHRS and YFSETQ. This CDR3 has 14 amino acids. Trimming removed 1 base from V and 2 bases from J, with 9 bases in between. CDR3 in amino acids: CASSLTAGQETQYF. For the CDR3, the DNA is TGCGCCAGCAGCTTGACGGCAGGTCAAGAGACCCAGTACTTC.

J is TRBJ2-7 and V is TRBV13; 9 nucleotides align to TRBD1. The CDR3 is made up of 18 amino acids. Trimming took 5 bases from V and 5 from J; bases not matched to a gene: 19. CDR1 and CDR2 from the germline V gene are PRHDT and FYEKMQ (reference sequence). The CDR3: CASSARRLNRGQVDEQYF. The CDR3 region has the DNA TGTGCCAGCAGCGCTCGCCGACTAAACAGGGGGCAAGTGGACGAGCAGTACTTC.

On this clone itself: The identical CDR3 is also encoded by other nucleotide sequences in the sample. The V call is TRBV6-5, the J call TRBJ2-7, with a weak D call TRBD2 (5 bases). Trimming removed 0 bases at V and 2 bases at J, with 8 bases between. The CDR3 totals 14 residues. The germline V gene encodes CDR1 MNHEY and CDR2 SVGAGI. DNA of the CDR3: TGTGCCAGCAGTTACTCCGGACTGGCCTACGAGCAGTACTTC. Amino acid sequence: CASSYSGLAYEQYF.

The chain joins TRBV30 to TRBJ1-4; 7 nucleotides line up with TRBD1. The CDR3 extends over 12 amino acids. V was pared by 2 bases and J by 16 bases, with 10 bases of the junction left unmatched. The germline gives CDR1 GTSNPN, CDR2 SVGIG (reference sequence). The CDR3 here is CAWSMGTGTEFF. CDR3 DNA sequence: TGTGCCTGGAGTATGGGGACCGGGACAGAGTTTTTT. Based on the CDR3 plus reference TRBV30 and TRBJ1-4, the full variable domain is SQTIHQWPATLVQPVGSPLSLECTVEGTSNPNLYWYRQAAGRGLQLLFYSVGIGQISSEVPQNLSASRPQDRQFILSSKKLLLSDSGFYLCAWSMGTGTEFFGSGTQLSVL.

The chain uses TRBV27 and TRBJ1-1; D is undetermined. Germline CDR1 MNHEY, CDR2 SMNVEV (reference sequence). This CDR3 has 15 residues. Trimming left V 0 bases short and J 4 bases short, with 12 bases between. CDR3 sequence (DNA): TGTGCCAGCAGTTTATCCGCCTTGGTGGCCACTGAAGCTTTCTTT. Its protein product is CASSLSALVATEAFF.

This chain uses TRBV3-1 (or the pseudogene TRBV3-2) with TRBJ1-2; D unclear. There are 13 residues in the CDR3. Germline loops: CDR1 LGHDT, CDR2 YNNKEL (reference sequence). The V end was cut by 1 base, the J end by 7 bases, with 10 bases between. Here the CDR3 reads CASSQGIRSGYTF. CDR3 DNA sequence: TGTGCCAGCAGCCAAGGGATTAGGAGTGGCTACACCTTC.